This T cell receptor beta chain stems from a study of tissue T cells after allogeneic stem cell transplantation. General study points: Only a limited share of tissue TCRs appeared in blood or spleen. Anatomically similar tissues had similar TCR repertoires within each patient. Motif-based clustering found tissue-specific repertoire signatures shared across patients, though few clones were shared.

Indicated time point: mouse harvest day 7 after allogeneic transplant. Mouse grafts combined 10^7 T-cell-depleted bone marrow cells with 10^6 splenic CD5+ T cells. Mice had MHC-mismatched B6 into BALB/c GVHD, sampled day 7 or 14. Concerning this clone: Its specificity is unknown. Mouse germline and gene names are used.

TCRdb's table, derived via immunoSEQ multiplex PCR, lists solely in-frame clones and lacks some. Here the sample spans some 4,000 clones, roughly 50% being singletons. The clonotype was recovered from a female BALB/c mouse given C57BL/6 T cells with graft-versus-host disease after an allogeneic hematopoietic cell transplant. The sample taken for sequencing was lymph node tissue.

CDR3 bases read: TGTGCCAGCAGTCAGGGGTATGAACAGTAC. Translated: CASSQGYEQY. The full-length CDR3 reads as CASSQGYEQYF. The V call is TRBV26, the J call TRBJ2-7; tentative D call: TRBD1 (5 bases). The CDR3 extends 1 residue past the end of the read, so its final part is completed from the germline J gene. V lost 4 bases and J lost 4, with 5 bases in between. CDR1 and CDR2 (germline): KGHPV, FQNQEV (reference sequence). The CDR3 is 11 residues long. Based on the CDR3 plus reference TRBV26 and TRBJ2-7, the full variable domain is NSKVIQTPRYLVKGQGQKAKMRCIPEKGHPVVFWYQQNKNNEFKFLINFQNQEVLQQIDMTEKRFSAECPSNSPCSLEIQSSEAGDSALYLCASSQGYEQYFGPGTRLTVL.